A single sample gave rise to the 10 T cell receptor beta chains below, sequenced in a study of vaccination effects on CD4 cells after COVID-19. Produced via immunoSEQ multiplex PCR; TCRdb's table is partial and in-frame only. The sample includes tens of thousands of clones, 77% of them seen just once. Antigen specificity for these receptors is unknown. Investigators separated out CD4+ T cells once approximately 11 days of culture had passed. Here the sequenced sample was CD4+ T cells from PBMCs cultured without peptide, taken before COVID-19 vaccination. These TCRs come from a human donor who received a COVID-19 vaccine.

The rearrangement joins TRBV5-4 to TRBJ1-2; D gene unclear. Trimming took 0 bases from V and 2 from J, leaving 5 bases between them. CDR1 is SGHNT and CDR2 is YYREEE in the germline V gene (reference sequence). The CDR3 loop spans 13 amino acids. CDR3 protein: CASSLAENYGYTF. CDR3 nucleotides: TGTGCCAGCAGCTTGGCGGAAAACTATGGCTACACCTTC.

This rearrangement joins TRBV7-9 to TRBJ2-2; D not certain. The CDR3 spans 15 residues. The germline V gene has CDR1 SEHNR and CDR2 FQNEAQ (reference sequence). V gave up 3 bases and J gave up 2 bases, with 10 bases separating them. The CDR3 sequence is CASSLGRLNTGELFF. For the CDR3, the DNA is TGTGCCAGCAGCTTGGGCAGATTAAACACCGGGGAGCTGTTTTTT. Based on the CDR3 plus reference TRBV7-9 and TRBJ2-2, the full variable domain is DTGVSQNPRHKITKRGQNVTFRCDPISEHNRLYWYRQTLGQGPEFLTYFQNEAQLEKSRLLSDRFSAERPKGSFSTLEIQRTEQGDSAMYLCASSLGRLNTGELFFGEGSRLTVL.

The rearrangement links TRBV6-5 to TRBJ1-4, with 10 bases identical to TRBD1. CDR3 length equals 15 residues. V trimming: 8 bases; J trimming: 9 bases; junction bases outside the gene matches: 12. Germline V gene sequence: CDR1 MNHEY, CDR2 SVGAGI. This chain's CDR3 is CASGMPGQGKKKLFF. DNA of the CDR3: TGTGCCAGCGGGATGCCGGGACAGGGGAAGAAAAAACTGTTTTTT.

V is TRBV7-9 and J is TRBJ2-3, with 7 bases lining up with TRBD1. With V trimmed by 0 bases and J by 1 base, 10 bases remained unmatched. CDR1 is SEHNR and CDR2 is FQNEAQ in the germline V gene (reference sequence). CDR3 length: 18 residues. The CDR3 coding sequence is TGTGCCAGCAGCTTAGCGGGGGTGAGGGACAGCCGCACAGATACGCAGTATTTT. It specifies CASSLAGVRDSRTDTQYF. Full variable domain (outside the CDR3, taken from reference TRBV7-9 and TRBJ2-3): DTGVSQNPRHKITKRGQNVTFRCDPISEHNRLYWYRQTLGQGPEFLTYFQNEAQLEKSRLLSDRFSAERPKGSFSTLEIQRTEQGDSAMYLCASSLAGVRDSRTDTQYFGPGTRLTVL.

The V call is TRBV25-1, the J call TRBJ1-5; no clear D. From germline, CDR1 is MGHDK and CDR2 SYGVNS. This CDR3 contains 13 residues. V was shortened by 8 bases and J by 7 bases, with 15 bases between the two germline ends. This CDR3 reads CASPPGSRQPQHF. In DNA, the CDR3 is TGTGCCAGCCCCCCGGGAAGTCGGCAGCCCCAGCATTTT.

This clone turned up a few times. The genes are TRBV4-1 and TRBJ1-4; D not certain. The CDR3 spans 15 residues. Germline CDR1 reads MGHRA; CDR2 reads YSYEKL. Trimming took 0 bases from V and 4 from J, leaving 9 bases between them. The CDR3 here is CASSQEGSLNEKLFF. The CDR3 nucleotides read TGCGCCAGCAGCCAAGAGGGGAGTCTTAATGAAAAACTGTTTTTT.

The rearrangement joins TRBV28 to TRBJ2-3; 7 bases are a match to TRBD2. The germline V gene has CDR1 MDHEN and CDR2 SYDVKM. The CDR3 totals 17 residues. J was trimmed by 0 bases and V by 4 bases; bases with no gene match: 10. CDR3 in DNA: TGTGCCAGCAGTTCCTCAATTGGGCGGGGGAGCACAGATACGCAGTATTTT. Its translation: CASSSSIGRGSTDTQYF.

This clone was observed a few times. The chain recombines TRBV5-1 with TRBJ1-1; tentative D call: TRBD1 (5 bases). V lost 4 bases, J lost 5 bases, and 15 bases lay in between. CDR1 SGHRS and CDR2 YFSETQ come from the germline V gene. The CDR3 totals 14 residues. CDR3 sequence: CASSVTGLGTEAFF. DNA for the CDR3: TGCGCCAGCAGCGTCACGGGGCTAGGAACTGAAGCTTTCTTT.

This chain connects TRBV2 to TRBJ2-3; 11 positions match TRBD1. Germline assignment: CDR1 SNHLY and CDR2 FYNNEI. The CDR3 length is 12 residues. J gave up 7 bases and V 8 bases, and 2 bases lay outside the gene matches. CDR3: CASRDRGNTQYF. CDR3 DNA: TGTGCCAGCCGGGACAGGGGGAATACGCAGTATTTT.

The J gene is TRBJ2-7, the V gene TRBV7-9; either TRBD1 or TRBD2 may fit D (5 bases each). Germline lookup yields CDR1 SEHNR and CDR2 FQNEAQ (reference sequence). V lost 5 bases, J lost 0 bases, and 14 bases lay in between. The CDR3 loop spans 15 amino acids. The DNA of the CDR3 is TGTGCCAGCAGCCCAGGGACGGGCAGCTCCTACGAGCAGTACGTC. Encoded protein: CASSPGTGSSYEQYV.